Listed below are T cell receptor beta chains from one sample, sequenced in a study of regulatory T cells in long-lasting Graves disease. In TCRdb, the multiplex PCR reads were re-called with MiXCR into one record per CDR3 protein. This repertoire shows hundreds of thousands of distinct CDR3 sequences, about 20% found once; its top ten account for 6.5% to 8%. The sample here was peripheral blood mononuclear cells (PBMCs), taken when the disease was refractory, from a patient treated with antithyroid drugs. The receptors derive from a female donor with Graves disease. The CDR3 runs from the conserved cysteine through the conserved F or W. The order of the fields is CDR3 protein, CDR3 DNA, clone size, D gene, V gene, J gene. A D gene is named only where the DNA matches it firmly. A row's size may be missing; if present it is once, few, many or a size class.

CDR3aa: CASSRTGGNSNQPQHF; CDR3nt: TGTGCCAGCAGCCGTACCGGAGGGAATAGCAATCAGCCCCAGCATTTT; abundance: -; d_gene: -; v_gene: TRBV7-9; j_gene: TRBJ1-5
CDR3aa: CASSPLMTHYSGNTIYF; CDR3nt: TGTGCCAGCTCACCACTGATGACGCATTACTCTGGAAACACCATATATTTT; abundance: few; d_gene: -; v_gene: TRBV18; j_gene: TRBJ1-3
CDR3aa: CATSSFNYREQYF; CDR3nt: TGTGCCACCAGCAGCTTTAATTACCGCGAGCAGTACTTC; abundance: -; d_gene: -; v_gene: TRBV15; j_gene: TRBJ2-7
CDR3aa: CSARDHLRGLLAALHF; CDR3nt: TGCAGTGCTAGAGACCACCTGAGGGGCTTGTTAGCGGCCCTCCACTTT; abundance: few; d_gene: -; v_gene: TRBV20-1; j_gene: TRBJ1-6
CDR3aa: CASGYGLADTGELFF; CDR3nt: TGTGCCAGCGGATACGGATTAGCGGACACCGGGGAGCTGTTTTTT; abundance: -; d_gene: -; v_gene: TRBV12-3/TRBV12-4; j_gene: TRBJ2-2
CDR3aa: CASSMSRTRLLGPSYEQYF; CDR3nt: TGTGCCAGTAGTATGTCCCGAACCCGTCTACTTGGGCCCTCCTACGAGCAGTACTTC; abundance: few; d_gene: -; v_gene: TRBV19; j_gene: TRBJ2-7
CDR3aa: CASSLAMDMSSYEQYF; CDR3nt: TGTGCCAGCAGCTTAGCGATGGACATGTCCTCCTACGAGCAGTACTTC; abundance: -; d_gene: -; v_gene: TRBV7-9; j_gene: TRBJ2-7
CDR3aa: CASSAGTGSTDTQYF; CDR3nt: TGTGCCAGCAGCGCGGGGACAGGGAGCACAGATACGCAGTATTTT; abundance: few; d_gene: TRBD1; v_gene: TRBV7-8; j_gene: TRBJ2-3
CDR3aa: CASSDPRVRAGVETDTQYF; CDR3nt: TGTGCCAGCAGTGATCCCAGGGTGAGGGCGGGAGTAGAAACAGATACGCAGTATTTT; abundance: few; d_gene: TRBD2; v_gene: TRBV2; j_gene: TRBJ2-3
CDR3aa: CASTRQGGINTEAFF; CDR3nt: TGTGCCAGCACCAGACAGGGGGGGATCAACACTGAAGCTTTCTTT; abundance: many; d_gene: TRBD1; v_gene: TRBV6-1; j_gene: TRBJ1-1
CDR3aa: CASESRTAGGPQTGELFF; CDR3nt: TGTGCCAGCGAGTCTCGGACTGCGGGAGGGCCGCAAACCGGGGAGCTGTTTTTT; abundance: few; d_gene: TRBD2; v_gene: TRBV13; j_gene: TRBJ2-2
CDR3aa: CASRTFSLQGNYGYTF; CDR3nt: TGTGCCAGCAGGACCTTCTCCCTACAGGGGAACTATGGCTACACCTTC; abundance: many; d_gene: TRBD1; v_gene: TRBV2; j_gene: TRBJ1-2
CDR3aa: CSASRDRNSPLHF; CDR3nt: TGCAGTGCGAGCCGGGACAGAAATTCACCCCTCCACTTT; abundance: many; d_gene: TRBD1; v_gene: TRBV20-1; j_gene: TRBJ1-6
CDR3aa: CASSLTLANEQFF; CDR3nt: TGTGCCAGCAGCTTAACCCTAGCCAATGAGCAGTTCTTC; abundance: -; d_gene: -; v_gene: TRBV11-3; j_gene: TRBJ2-1
CDR3aa: CASSPTGVNTEAFF; CDR3nt: TGCGCCAGCAGCCCAACGGGGGTGAACACTGAAGCTTTCTTT; abundance: many; d_gene: -; v_gene: TRBV5-1; j_gene: TRBJ1-1
CDR3aa: CASSPMGPGYGYTF; CDR3nt: TGTGCCAGCAGCCCAATGGGCCCAGGCTATGGCTACACCTTC; abundance: -; d_gene: -; v_gene: TRBV6-1; j_gene: TRBJ1-2
CDR3aa: CASSLAGGVSTDTQYF; CDR3nt: TGTGCCAGCAGCTTGGCAGGGGGAGTTTCGACAGATACGCAGTATTTT; abundance: once; d_gene: TRBD1; v_gene: TRBV5-4; j_gene: TRBJ2-3
CDR3aa: CATSRGEGPNLIYEQYF; CDR3nt: TGTGCCACCAGCAGAGGGGAGGGTCCAAACCTTATCTACGAGCAGTACTTC; abundance: few; d_gene: TRBD2; v_gene: TRBV15; j_gene: TRBJ2-7
CDR3aa: CASSLECLNTEAFF; CDR3nt: TGTGCCAGCAGCTTAGAGTGTCTGAACACTGAAGCTTTCTTT; abundance: many; d_gene: -; v_gene: TRBV11-3; j_gene: TRBJ1-1
CDR3aa: CASSLGGARETQYF; CDR3nt: TGTGCCAGCAGCTTAGGGGGGGCGCGGGAGACCCAGTACTTC; abundance: many; d_gene: -; v_gene: TRBV7-2; j_gene: TRBJ2-5
CDR3aa: CASSLKGLAPGYGYTF; CDR3nt: TGTGCCAGTAGCTTGAAGGGACTGGCGCCGGGGTATGGCTACACCTTC; abundance: many; d_gene: -; v_gene: TRBV19; j_gene: TRBJ1-2
CDR3aa: CASRLAANTGELFF; CDR3nt: TGCGCCAGCAGACTAGCGGCAAACACCGGGGAGCTGTTTTTT; abundance: -; d_gene: TRBD2; v_gene: TRBV9; j_gene: TRBJ2-2
CDR3aa: CASSPARAELGEQYF; CDR3nt: TGTGCCAGCAGCCCAGCTCGAGCGGAGTTGGGCGAGCAGTACTTC; abundance: few; d_gene: -; v_gene: TRBV5-5; j_gene: TRBJ2-7
CDR3aa: CASWGTPEGYTF; CDR3nt: TGTGCCAGCTGGGGGACACCGGAGGGCTACACCTTC; abundance: many; d_gene: -; v_gene: TRBV6-1; j_gene: TRBJ1-2
CDR3aa: CASSYRQGRRTNEKLFF; CDR3nt: TGTGCCAGCAGTTACCGCCAGGGAAGAAGAACTAATGAAAAACTGTTTTTT; abundance: -; d_gene: -; v_gene: TRBV6-5; j_gene: TRBJ1-4
CDR3aa: CASSQVVGGAGSNQPQHF; CDR3nt: TGCGCCAGCAGCCAAGTTGTGGGGGGGGCAGGTAGCAATCAGCCCCAGCATTTT; abundance: few; d_gene: -; v_gene: TRBV4-1; j_gene: TRBJ1-5
CDR3aa: CASSYSGGPKNIQYF; CDR3nt: TGTGCCAGCAGTTACTCAGGGGGTCCCAAAAACATTCAGTACTTC; abundance: few; d_gene: -; v_gene: TRBV6-5; j_gene: TRBJ2-4
CDR3aa: CASSLDSGYHEQYF; CDR3nt: TGTGCCAGCAGCTTAGATAGCGGGTACCACGAGCAGTACTTC; abundance: -; d_gene: TRBD2; v_gene: TRBV7-9; j_gene: TRBJ2-7
CDR3aa: CASTPREGRRSYEQYF; CDR3nt: TGTGCCAGCACCCCTCGGGAGGGGCGGAGGTCCTACGAGCAGTACTTC; abundance: many; d_gene: TRBD2; v_gene: TRBV28; j_gene: TRBJ2-7
CDR3aa: CASSFSTSGRDEQYF; CDR3nt: TGTGCCAGCAGTTTTTCCACTAGCGGGAGAGACGAGCAGTACTTC; abundance: -; d_gene: TRBD2; v_gene: TRBV27; j_gene: TRBJ2-7
CDR3aa: CASSLAGSRGTEAFF; CDR3nt: TGTGCCAGCAGCTTAGCGGGCAGCAGGGGCACTGAAGCTTTCTTT; abundance: few; d_gene: -; v_gene: TRBV7-2; j_gene: TRBJ1-1
CDR3aa: CSASQDRGGKLFF; CDR3nt: TGCAGCGCCTCCCAGGATCGGGGAGGCAAACTGTTTTTT; abundance: few; d_gene: -; v_gene: TRBV29-1; j_gene: TRBJ1-4
CDR3aa: CASSLRQMNTEAFF; CDR3nt: TGTGCCAGCAGTTTGCGACAGATGAACACTGAAGCTTTCTTT; abundance: many; d_gene: -; v_gene: TRBV12-3/TRBV12-4; j_gene: TRBJ1-1
CDR3aa: CSVTWGYEQYF; CDR3nt: TGCAGCGTTACGTGGGGATACGAGCAGTACTTC; abundance: many; d_gene: -; v_gene: TRBV29-1; j_gene: TRBJ2-7
CDR3aa: CASTRGGDPSNQPQHF; CDR3nt: TGTGCCAGCACCCGGGGGGGAGATCCTAGCAATCAGCCCCAGCATTTT; abundance: -; d_gene: -; v_gene: TRBV2; j_gene: TRBJ1-5
CDR3aa: CSARDPDRAIYEQYF; CDR3nt: TGCAGTGCTAGAGATCCGGACAGGGCCATCTACGAGCAGTACTTC; abundance: -; d_gene: TRBD1; v_gene: TRBV20-1; j_gene: TRBJ2-7
CDR3aa: CASSLAYGDTQYF; CDR3nt: TGTGCCAGCAGCTTAGCGTATGGAGATACGCAGTATTTT; abundance: few; d_gene: -; v_gene: TRBV7-2; j_gene: TRBJ2-3
CDR3aa: CASSSLSGQETQYF; CDR3nt: TGTGCCAGCAGTTCCCTCAGCGGCCAAGAGACCCAGTACTTC; abundance: -; d_gene: -; v_gene: TRBV6-2/TRBV6-3; j_gene: TRBJ2-5